These 4 T cell receptor beta chains were all obtained from the same sample, sequenced in a study of neurological immune-mediated disorders (dated by TCRdb to the late 2010s). Receptors were amplified or captured by 5' RACE. Sequencing used an Illumina HiSeq 2500. TCRdb passed the public sequencing reads through fastp at Q25 and MiXCR, retaining productive beta sequences. Each CDR3 protein appears once, grouped with its most common genes and DNA. Recorded for this sample are 20,000 to 25,000 distinct CDR3 sequences; around 6.2% of them occurred a single time. 40% to 45% of the sample is held by the ten biggest clonotypes. Sequencing was carried out using CD8+ T cells from blood. Receptors originate from a man between 18 and 35 years old in good health.

This clonotype was recorded at least ten times. The chain has TRBV3-1 and TRBJ2-7; perhaps D is TRBD1 or TRBD2 (6 bases each). Germline assignment: CDR1 LGHDT and CDR2 YNNKEL (reference sequence). This CDR3 has 17 residues. Trimming took off 0 bases at V and 5 bases at J, with 20 bases between the two ends. DNA of the CDR3: TGTGCCAGCAGCCAAGATTCTCGACAGGAGGGAGCCGACGAGCAGTACTTC. Protein: CASSQDSRQEGADEQYF.

This clonotype was detected many times. This chain uses TRBV29-1 with TRBJ1-3; no definite D call. Trimming removed 0 bases from V and 4 bases from J, with 4 bases in between. The V gene's germline CDR1 is SQVTM and CDR2 ANQGSEA. CDR3 size: 12 residues. CDR3 loop: CSVEDRGNTIYF. DNA for the CDR3: TGCAGCGTTGAAGATCGGGGAAACACCATATATTTT.

This clonotype has ten or more counts. This chain links TRBV20-1 with TRBJ2-7, with TRBD1 identical over 7 bases. CDR3 length: 13 residues. The germline CDR1 and CDR2 sequences are DFQATT and SNEGSKA (reference sequence). V lost 3 bases and J lost 2; bases outside the gene matches: 4. DNA for the CDR3: TGCAGTGCTAGTACAGGGGAAACCTACGAGCAGTACTTC. Protein product: CSASTGETYEQYF.

The chain has TRBV30 and TRBJ1-1, with D hard to call. Trimming left V 3 bases short and J 0 bases short, with 8 bases between. This CDR3 region has 13 residues. The V gene's germline CDR1 is GTSNPN and CDR2 SVGIG (reference sequence). CDR3 nucleotide sequence: TGTGCCTGGAGGGGCGGAATGAACACTGAAGCTTTCTTT. Protein product: CAWRGGMNTEAFF.